A single sample is the source of the 20 T cell receptor beta chains below, sequenced in a study of T cell repertoires in cytomegalovirus infection. TCRdb called the reads again in MiXCR, with one record for every CDR3 protein. The sample consists of fewer than 700,000 distinct CDR3 sequences, about 24% of them appearing once. The sample consisted of CD8+ T cells from PBMCs. These receptors were obtained from a human donor in good health (CMV status not recorded). Some clones in this sample may be carry-over from other donors' samples.

This clonotype was counted only a few times. The chain recombines TRBV28 with TRBJ1-2; D not resolved. The germline V gene has CDR1 MDHEN and CDR2 SYDVKM. This CDR3 comprises 16 residues. Trimming cost V 5 bases and J 3 bases, with 19 bases left between them. CDR3 region: CASSPPSSRSYYGYTF. The CDR3 DNA sequence: TGTGCCAGCAGTCCACCCTCTTCCAGGTCATACTATGGCTACACCTTC.

The CDR3 bases are TGCAGCGTTGAGAACAAGAGGGGGCTAGCTGAAGCTTTCTTT. Protein product: CSVENKRGLAEAFF. This chain connects TRBV29-1 to TRBJ1-1; 7 nucleotides agree with TRBD1. Germline V CDR1 and CDR2: SQVTM, ANQGSEA. The CDR3 runs to 14 residues. V trimming: 3 bases; J trimming: 6 bases; junction bases outside the gene matches: 10.

On this clonotype itself: This may be a read error: a much more frequent sequence differs by one nucleotide. The chain is built from TRBV6-5 and TRBJ2-2; maybe TRBD1 (6 bases). The V gene's germline CDR1 is MNHEY and CDR2 SVGAGI. The CDR3 is 15 residues long. DNA of the CDR3: TGTGCCAGCAGTCCCTACAGGGTAGCGACCGGGAAGCTGTTTTTT. This translates into CASSPYRVATGKLFF.

The chain combines TRBV7-9 with TRBJ2-1; tentative D call: TRBD2 (5 bases). The CDR3 length is 11 residues. Germline V gene data show CDR1 as SEHNR and CDR2 as FQNEAQ (reference sequence). The germline V and J ends were trimmed by 7 bases and 5 bases, with 6 bases remaining between them. CDR3 sequence: CASTGNNEQFF. The CDR3 DNA reads as TGTGCCAGCACGGGAAACAATGAGCAGTTCTTC.

This clonotype has at least ten counts. This chain connects TRBV7-6 to TRBJ2-5; 11 bases are shared with TRBD1. V shed 5 bases and J 4 bases; nucleotides not matched to a gene: 3. Germline CDR1 SGHVS, CDR2 FNYEAQ. The CDR3 contains 14 residues. The CDR3 spells CASSRTGGRETQYF. For the CDR3, the DNA is TGTGCCAGCAGCCGGACAGGGGGCCGAGAGACCCAGTACTTC.

This clonotype came up a few times. The gene calls are TRBV2 and TRBJ1-1; maybe TRBD1 (5 bases). The CDR3 runs to 14 residues. Germline CDR1 SNHLY, CDR2 FYNNEI. Trimming stripped 10 bases from V and 0 bases from J, with 15 bases between. Here the CDR3 DNA reads TGTGCCATCCCCGTTGGGGGGATGAACACTGAAGCTTTCTTT. Its translation: CAIPVGGMNTEAFF.

This clonotype appeared once. V and J are TRBV7-9 and TRBJ1-6; tentative D call: TRBD1 (5 bases). Trimming shortened V by 1 base and J by 7 bases, and 14 bases separated the two germline ends. Germline assignment: CDR1 SEHNR and CDR2 FQNEAQ (reference sequence). The CDR3 extends over 16 amino acids. As DNA, the CDR3 is TGTGCCAGCAGCTTAGAAGGAAGGGAGGGGAATTCACCCCTCCACTTT. Amino acid sequence: CASSLEGREGNSPLHF. The full variable domain, completed using reference TRBV7-9 and TRBJ1-6, is DTGVSQNPRHKITKRGQNVTFRCDPISEHNRLYWYRQTLGQGPEFLTYFQNEAQLEKSRLLSDRFSAERPKGSFSTLEIQRTEQGDSAMYLCASSLEGREGNSPLHFGNGTRLTVT.

This clonotype was seen repeatedly, ten times or more. The V call is TRBV7-6, the J call TRBJ2-7, with D perhaps TRBD1 (6 bases). The V end was cut by 6 bases, the J end by 3 bases, with 12 bases between. Germline CDR1 SGHVS, CDR2 FNYEAQ. CDR3 size: 13 residues. CDR3 loop: CASRGAPGYEQYF. DNA of the CDR3: TGTGCCAGCAGGGGGGCCCCAGGCTACGAGCAGTACTTC. The whole variable domain, remainder taken from reference TRBV7-6 and TRBJ2-7, is GAGVSQSPRYKVTKRGQDVALRCDPISGHVSLYWYRQALGQGPEFLTYFNYEAQQDKSGLPNDRFSAERPEGSISTLTIQRTEQRDSAMYRCASRGAPGYEQYFGPGTRLTVT.

Of note for this clonotype: A much larger clone differs from this one at a single base, so this may be a read error. The chain carries TRBV7-8 and TRBJ1-4; the D gene is possibly TRBD1 (6 bases). This CDR3 comprises 16 residues. In germline, CDR1 is SGHVS, CDR2 FQNEAQ. The CDR3 is CASILKGVGTNEKLFF. In DNA form, the CDR3 reads TGTGCCAGCATCTTAAAGGGGGTCGGAACTAATGAAAAACTGTTTTTT.

The V and J genes are TRBV14 and TRBJ1-2; D unclear. V lost 3 bases and J lost 8, with 16 bases in between. Germline V gene data show CDR1 as SGHDN and CDR2 as FVKESK. CDR3 length: 14 residues. The CDR3 region is CASSQDFRGKGYTF. The CDR3 nucleotides are TGTGCCAGCAGCCAGGATTTTAGAGGGAAGGGCTACACCTTC.

The chain carries TRBV7-6 and TRBJ2-1; perhaps TRBD2 as D (5 bases). The CDR3 extends over 17 amino acids. Trimming shortened V by 6 bases and J by 0 bases, and 18 bases separated the two germline ends. Germline CDR1 is SGHVS and CDR2 is FNYEAQ. The CDR3 loop reads CASRLTGSHSSYNEQFF. CDR3 bases: TGTGCCAGCAGATTGACGGGGTCCCACAGCTCCTACAATGAGCAGTTCTTC.

This clonotype has a count of ten or more. CDR3 residues: CASSRTYGYTF. The CDR3, as DNA: TGTGCCAGCAGCAGGACCTATGGCTACACCTTC. The gene calls are TRBV7-9 and TRBJ1-2; no firm D call. The CDR3 runs 11 residues. Trimming cost V 5 bases and J 4 bases, with 5 bases left between them. Germline V gene data show CDR1 as SEHNR and CDR2 as FQNEAQ (reference sequence).

The chain is built from TRBV2 and TRBJ1-1; D is uncertain. This CDR3 has 11 residues. Per the germline V gene, CDR1 is SNHLY and CDR2 is FYNNEI. The germline V and J ends were trimmed by 4 bases and 8 bases, with 8 bases remaining between them. The CDR3 coding sequence is TGTGCCAGCAGTGCCCGATTAGAAGCTTTCTTT. Its protein is CASSARLEAFF. Filled out from reference TRBV2 and TRBJ1-1, the complete variable domain reads EPEVTQTPSHQVTQMGQEVILRCVPISNHLYFYWYRQILGQKVEFLVSFYNNEISEKSEIFDDQFSVERPDGSNFTLKIRSTKLEDSAMYFCASSARLEAFFGQGTRLTVV.

The gene calls are TRBV2 and TRBJ2-3, with 7 bases that match TRBD2. After removal of 2 bases from V and 6 bases from J, the junction contained 17 bases not matched to a gene. The CDR3 length is 18 residues. Looked up from germline, CDR1 is SNHLY and CDR2 is FYNNEI. The CDR3 nucleotides are TGTGCCAGCAGTGAAACCTACGTCGGGGGGTCCCTGGCGGATACGCAGTATTTT. It yields the protein CASSETYVGGSLADTQYF. Together with reference TRBV2 and TRBJ2-3, the CDR3 gives the full variable domain: EPEVTQTPSHQVTQMGQEVILRCVPISNHLYFYWYRQILGQKVEFLVSFYNNEISEKSEIFDDQFSVERPDGSNFTLKIRSTKLEDSAMYFCASSETYVGGSLADTQYFGPGTRLTVL.

The chain recombines TRBV20-1 with TRBJ1-2, with 12 bases aligning to TRBD1. Germline V CDR1 and CDR2: DFQATT, SNEGSKA (reference sequence). The CDR3 runs to 16 residues. V was pared by 0 bases and J by 4 bases, with 6 bases of the junction left unmatched. This chain's CDR3 is CSARDKRGQGAYGYTF. The CDR3 coding sequence is TGCAGTGCTAGAGATAAGCGGGGACAGGGGGCCTATGGCTACACCTTC.

In this sample, this clonotype turned up many times. The chain couples TRBV7-8 to TRBJ2-7; 10 nucleotides align to TRBD1. CDR3 length: 16 residues. V lost 5 bases to trimming and J lost 0 bases; unmatched junction nucleotides: 7. From germline, CDR1 is SGHVS and CDR2 FQNEAQ. The CDR3 sequence: CASSGDRGVSSYEQYV. Here the CDR3 DNA reads TGTGCCAGCAGCGGGGACAGGGGCGTTAGCTCCTACGAGCAGTACGTC.

There are a few counts of this clonotype. The V and J genes are TRBV6-2 or TRBV6-3 and TRBJ1-1; TRBD1 might be the D (6 bases). CDR1 is MNHEY and CDR2 is SVGEGT in the germline V gene. Trimming left V 2 bases short and J 5 bases short, with 9 bases between. The CDR3 is 13 residues long. This chain's CDR3 is CASSYPGETEAFF. For the CDR3, the DNA is TGTGCCAGCAGTTACCCAGGGGAGACTGAAGCTTTCTTT.

The chain links TRBV29-1 to TRBJ2-7; possibly TRBD1 for D (5 bases). The ends were cut back, 6 bases at V and 2 bases at J, with 14 bases in the middle. Germline-derived CDR1 and CDR2 are SQVTM and ANQGSEA. The CDR3 extends over 13 amino acids. The CDR3 here is CSVTDSFTYEQYV. The CDR3 DNA follows: TGCAGCGTCACAGACAGCTTCACCTACGAGCAGTACGTC.

J is TRBJ2-7 and V is TRBV2; D may correspond to TRBD1 or TRBD2 (5 bases each). The CDR3 contains 12 residues. Trimming cost V 6 bases and J 3 bases, with 9 bases left between them. From germline, CDR1 is SNHLY and CDR2 FYNNEI. CDR3 coding DNA: TGTGCCAGCAGGGGACCCCTCTACGAGCAGTACGTC. It yields the protein CASRGPLYEQYV.

The V gene is TRBV19, the J gene TRBJ2-4, with a tentative D call TRBD2 (5 bases). This CDR3 comprises 14 residues. In germline, CDR1 is LNHDA, CDR2 SQIVND (reference sequence). V was pared by 7 bases and J by 1 base, with 11 bases between. CDR3 loop: CASTPGMAKNIQYF. The CDR3, as DNA: TGTGCCAGTACCCCGGGGATGGCCAAAAACATTCAGTACTTC. Together with reference TRBV19 and TRBJ2-4, the CDR3 gives the full variable domain: DGGITQSPKYLFRKEGQNVTLSCEQNLNHDAMYWYRQDPGQGLRLIYYSQIVNDFQKGDIAEGYSVSREKKESFPLTVTSAQKNPTAFYLCASTPGMAKNIQYFGAGTRLSVL.